One sample yielded the 21 T cell receptor beta chains listed below, sequenced in a study. TCRdb called the 5' RACE reads again in MiXCR, with one record for every CDR3 protein. The sample includes fewer than 25,000 distinct CDR3 sequences, around 30% seen only once; the top ten take approximately 2.2%. The sequenced sample consisted of tumor-infiltrating naive CD4+ T cells sorted from the breast tumor. Subset described: naive CD4+ T cells, CD4+CD45RA+CD25-. Receptors originate from a female donor with breast cancer.

At least ten counts were recorded for this clonotype. The chain is built from TRBV3-1 and TRBJ1-5; D might be TRBD1 (6 bases). Germline loops: CDR1 LGHDT, CDR2 YNNKEL (reference sequence). The V and J ends lost 1 base and 6 bases respectively, with 13 bases between them. The CDR3 totals 15 residues. The CDR3 spells CASSQGMGGSQPQHF. In nucleotides, the CDR3 is TGTGCCAGCAGCCAAGGGATGGGGGGCAGTCAGCCCCAGCATTTT.

This clonotype is deemed medium-sized (0.01 to 0.1%). The V and J genes are TRBV20-1 and TRBJ1-1, with a possible D match to TRBD1 (5 bases). V was shortened by 8 bases and J by 7 bases, with 17 bases between the two germline ends. The V gene's germline CDR1 is DFQATT and CDR2 SNEGSKA (reference sequence). This CDR3 is 12 amino acids long. CDR3 protein: CSNRGQGGEAFF. In DNA, the CDR3 is TGCAGTAATCGAGGGCAGGGAGGTGAAGCTTTCTTT.

V and J are TRBV6-5 and TRBJ2-3; no clear D. In germline, CDR1 is MNHEY, CDR2 SVGAGI. Trimming removed 0 bases at V and 6 bases at J, with 4 bases between. CDR3 length equals 12 residues. CDR3 loop: CASSYSGDTQYF. The CDR3 DNA sequence: TGTGCCAGCAGTTACTCGGGGGATACGCAGTATTTT.

The table lists this clonotype with many counts. The chain has TRBV7-9 and TRBJ2-1; D gene uncertain. V was clipped by 0 bases and J by 5 bases, with 17 bases between them. Germline CDR1 reads SEHNR; CDR2 reads FQNEAQ (reference sequence). The CDR3 covers 17 residues. Here the CDR3 DNA reads TGTGCCAGCAGCTTAGCCTTAGGACCATGGGCCCACAATGAGCAGTTCTTC. As protein: CASSLALGPWAHNEQFF.

This clonotype is judged medium-sized. The chain has TRBV27 and TRBJ1-5; D remains unclear. Germline values: CDR1 MNHEY, CDR2 SMNVEV (reference sequence). V dropped 3 bases and J dropped 0 bases, with 3 bases sitting between them. The CDR3 runs 13 residues. The DNA of the CDR3 is TGTGCCAGCAGTTTTCGTAGCAATCAGCCCCAGCATTTT. Protein: CASSFRSNQPQHF.

This clonotype was recorded a few times. This chain uses TRBV29-1 with TRBJ1-2; D is ambiguous. The CDR3 is 12 amino acids. Trimming removed 3 bases from V and 5 bases from J, with 10 bases in between. Germline-derived CDR1 and CDR2 are SQVTM and ANQGSEA. The CDR3 nucleotides are TGCAGCGTTGATAGGAATGGGTATGGCTACACCTTC. Translated: CSVDRNGYGYTF.

This clonotype showed up just once. Sequence at one end of the junction differs from germline and may be a read error. The chain recombines TRBV7-2 with TRBJ2-1; the D is unclear. Germline CDR1 and CDR2: SGHTA and FQGNSA. The CDR3 is made up of 14 amino acids. As DNA, the CDR3 is TGTGCCAGCAGCTTAGTGAACCCCTACAATGAGCAGCTCTTC. Translated: CASSLVNPYNEQLF.

In this sample, this clonotype turned up many times. This sequence joins TRBV12-3 or TRBV12-4 and TRBJ1-5; 8 positions agree with TRBD1. V dropped 6 bases and J dropped 3; count of bases not matched to a gene: 7. The CDR3 has 15 amino acids. CDR3 in amino acids: CASSLTRGHNQPQHF. The CDR3, as DNA: TGTGCCAGCAGCCTCACCAGGGGGCACAATCAGCCCCAGCATTTT.

This rearrangement joins TRBV5-1 to TRBJ2-1; TRBD2 aligns across 11 bases. The CDR3 runs 16 residues. CDR1 and CDR2 from the germline V gene are SGHRS and YFSETQ. The ends lost 4 bases at V and 5 bases at J; junction bases unmatched: 8. The CDR3 DNA is TGCGCCAGCAGCCCCTACACTAGCGGGAGTCACAATGAGCAGTTCTTC. Residues: CASSPYTSGSHNEQFF.

In this sample, this clonotype is medium-sized. The CDR3 DNA reads as TGTGCCAGCAGAGACTTTTCTCGGACATGGGAACCTGAAGCTTTCTTT. Translation: CASRDFSRTWEPEAFF. The chain is built from TRBV6-5 and TRBJ1-1; a possible D gene is TRBD1 (5 bases). Germline lookup yields CDR1 MNHEY and CDR2 SVGAGI. V dropped 6 bases and J dropped 6 bases, with 23 bases sitting between them. This CDR3 spans 16 amino acids.

This chain connects TRBV20-1 to TRBJ2-1, with TRBD2 identical over 9 bases. The germline V gene has CDR1 DFQATT and CDR2 SNEGSKA (reference sequence). This CDR3 has 14 amino acids. After removal of 6 bases from V and 3 bases from J, the junction contained 6 bases not matched to a gene. The CDR3: CSAPGTSNYNEQFF. CDR3 nucleotide sequence: TGCAGTGCACCCGGGACTAGCAACTACAATGAGCAGTTCTTC.

J is TRBJ2-1 and V is TRBV7-2; TRBD2 aligns across 9 bases. Per the germline V gene, CDR1 is SGHTA and CDR2 is FQGNSA. This CDR3 is built from 16 residues. CDR3 sequence reads: CASGLVLGGRGVEQFF. The CDR3 bases are TGTGCTAGTGGTTTGGTACTGGGCGGGAGGGGGGTTGAGCAGTTCTTC. Supplemented by reference TRBV7-2 and TRBJ2-1, the full variable domain reads GAGVSQSPSNKVTEKGKDVELRCDPISGHTALYWYRQSLGQGLEFLIYFQGNSAPDKSGLPSDRFSAERTGGSVSTLTIQRTQQEDSAVYLCASGLVLGGRGVEQFFGPGTRLTVL.

This clonotype was detected only a few times. The J gene is TRBJ2-7, the V gene TRBV7-9; possibly TRBD2 for D (6 bases). The V gene lost 0 bases and the J gene lost 5 bases, with 11 bases spanning the gap. The CDR3 sequence is 14 residues long. Looked up from germline, CDR1 is SEHNR and CDR2 is FQNEAQ (reference sequence). Here the CDR3 DNA reads TGTGCCAGCAGCTTAGCTCGGGGGAGCAACGAGCAGTACTTC. This translates into CASSLARGSNEQYF.

This clonotype was recorded at least ten times. The chain joins TRBV20-1 to TRBJ2-7; D assignment may be TRBD1 or TRBD2 (7 bases each). CDR1 DFQATT and CDR2 SNEGSKA come from the germline V gene (reference sequence). CDR3 length: 16 residues. V lost 0 bases to trimming and J lost 5 bases, with 20 bases between them. The CDR3 DNA is TGCAGTGCTAGAGATCTCAAGGCAGGGGGGGAGCACGAGCAGTACTTC. Amino acids: CSARDLKAGGEHEQYF.

Comments on this clonotype: This could be a read error, since a much larger clone is one nucleotide away. The V and J genes are TRBV6-5 and TRBJ1-1; the D is unclear. The germline gives CDR1 MNHEY, CDR2 SVGAGI. The CDR3 runs to 13 residues. Trimming cost V 4 bases and J 1 base, with 7 bases left between them. The CDR3 DNA follows: TGTGCCAGCAGTTTCCACACGAACACTGAAGCTTTCTTT. Encoded protein: CASSFHTNTEAFF.

CDR3 in amino acids: CASSLAGDHSYGYTF. For the CDR3, the DNA is TGCGCCAGCAGCTTGGCAGGGGACCATAGCTATGGCTACACCTTC. The rearrangement joins TRBV5-1 to TRBJ1-2; possibly TRBD1 for D (6 bases). Trimming cost V 0 bases and J 4 bases, with 13 bases left between them. The CDR3 runs to 15 residues. The V gene's germline CDR1 is SGHRS and CDR2 YFSETQ.

This clonotype has ten or more counts. The chain employs TRBV4-2 and TRBJ1-2; TRBD1 matches at 8 bases. Germline V CDR1 and CDR2: LGHNA, YNFKEQ. Germline trimming cut 7 bases from V and 3 bases from J; bases unmatched to any gene: 10. This CDR3 spans 15 amino acids. CDR3: CASTQGAGGDYGYTF. The CDR3 DNA sequence: TGTGCCAGCACCCAGGGGGCCGGGGGCGACTATGGCTACACCTTC.

The V and J genes are TRBV2 and TRBJ1-2; TRBD1 might be the D (6 bases). Trimming removed 3 bases from V and 8 bases from J, with 13 bases in between. Germline V CDR1 and CDR2: SNHLY, FYNNEI. This CDR3 has 13 residues. The CDR3 loop is CASSDRGGAGYTF. The CDR3 nucleotides are TGTGCCAGCAGTGATCGCGGGGGCGCGGGCTACACCTTC.

This clonotype was seen many times. The V gene is TRBV7-2, the J gene TRBJ1-2, with a weak D call TRBD1 (6 bases). V was shortened by 1 base and J by 1 base, with 10 bases between the two germline ends. This CDR3 has 15 amino acids. Looked up from germline, CDR1 is SGHTA and CDR2 is FQGNSA. The CDR3 region has the DNA TGTGCCAGCAGCTTAGACCAGGGGATTAACTATGGCTACACCTTC. Translation gives CASSLDQGINYGYTF.

Within the sample, this clonotype is medium-sized. This chain uses TRBV5-1 with TRBJ2-1; 8 bases match TRBD1. Losses at the gene ends were 4 bases for V and 6 bases for J; bases not matched to a gene: 9. Germline loops: CDR1 SGHRS, CDR2 YFSETQ. The CDR3 contains 15 residues. CDR3 protein: CASSPPGQVINEQFF. For the CDR3, the DNA is TGCGCCAGCAGCCCCCCGGGACAGGTGATCAATGAGCAGTTCTTC.

The rearrangement links TRBV12-3 or TRBV12-4 to TRBJ2-5; D is possibly TRBD2 (6 bases). V shed 6 bases and J shed 6 bases, with 23 bases lying between them. The CDR3 has 16 amino acids. In nucleotides, the CDR3 is TGTGCCAGCAGAGAAACCGGGACTCGGATTGGGAAGACCCAGTACTTC. This translates into CASRETGTRIGKTQYF.